The 5 T cell receptor beta chains in this list originate from one sample, sequenced in a study of blood T cell repertoires in COVID-19. TCRdb keeps only in-frame clones here, not all; method: immunoSEQ multiplex PCR. The sample lists about 300,000 clones; more than 85% were seen once. Material for sequencing was peripheral blood. The receptors shown here come from a man in his 70s with acute or convalescent COVID-19.

This chain connects TRBV5-5 to TRBJ2-7; D gene unclear. V was shortened by 4 bases and J by 3 bases, with 5 bases between the two germline ends. The CDR3 runs to 11 residues. The germline gives CDR1 SGHKS, CDR2 YYEKEE (reference sequence). The CDR3 sequence: CASSQNYEQYF. DNA of the CDR3: TGTGCCAGCAGCCAGAACTACGAGCAGTACTTC.

This clone came up a few times. The chain recombines TRBV5-4 with TRBJ2-7; TRBD2 matches at 9 bases. This CDR3 is 16 amino acids long. Germline V gives CDR1 SGHNT, CDR2 YYREEE (reference sequence). V lost 0 bases to trimming and J lost 3 bases; unmatched junction nucleotides: 7. CDR3 amino acids: CASSLGGLAPIYEQYF. In nucleotides, the CDR3 is TGTGCCAGCAGCTTGGGAGGACTAGCGCCGATCTACGAGCAGTACTTC.

The chain joins TRBV5-4 to TRBJ2-1, with a tentative D call TRBD1 (6 bases). V dropped 7 bases and J dropped 7 bases, with 21 bases sitting between them. The CDR3 is 15 residues long. Germline assignment: CDR1 SGHNT and CDR2 YYREEE (reference sequence). This chain's CDR3 is CASQQGRTGSNEQFF. For the CDR3, the DNA is TGTGCCAGCCAGCAGGGGCGTACAGGGTCAAATGAGCAGTTCTTC.

The chain recombines TRBV28 with TRBJ2-5; D possibly corresponds to TRBD2 (6 bases). Germline CDR1 MDHEN, CDR2 SYDVKM. The CDR3 is 12 residues long. Trimming removed 8 bases from V and 2 bases from J, with 9 bases in between. The CDR3 DNA reads as TGTGCCAGCGGCGGGGCTCAAGAGACCCAGTACTTC. Its translation: CASGGAQETQYF.

The chain uses TRBV7-3 and TRBJ2-2, with 8 bases lining up with TRBD2. This CDR3 has 15 amino acids. Trimming removed 3 bases from V and 5 bases from J; junction bases left unmatched: 5. Germline V CDR1 and CDR2: SGHTA, FQGTGA. The CDR3 coding sequence is TGTGCCAGCAGCTTCACGGGGGGGCCGACCGGGGAGCTGTTTTTT. Translation: CASSFTGGPTGELFF.